These T cell receptor beta chains were read from a single sample in a study of shared clonotypes between healthy human individuals. Data came from immunoSEQ multiplex PCR; TCRdb stores just in-frame clones and leaves some out. Of over 2,000,000 clones listed, roughly 93% were seen once; the top ten hold under 2%. Sequenced sample: naive CD8+ T cells from PBMCs. Receptors were obtained from a man between 18 and 35 years old in good health. Some clones in this sample may be carry-over from other donors' samples. The conserved cysteine and the conserved F or W are not part of the CDR3 here. A D gene is named only where the DNA matches it firmly.

j_call | d_call | v_call | cdr3_aa
TRBJ2-1 | - | TRBV9 | ASSVRGLPYNEQF
TRBJ2-3 | - | TRBV13 | ASSLFGLPDTQY
TRBJ2-7 | - | TRBV19 | ASKEGRDFYEQY
TRBJ2-7 | - | TRBV6-1 | ASSEGYRKVAEQY
TRBJ1-1 | TRBD1 | TRBV16 | ASSPRQGRNTEAF
TRBJ1-5 | TRBD1 | TRBV29-1 | SEQHSRASRGENQPQH
TRBJ2-7 | - | TRBV7-2 | ASSFRGATYEQY
TRBJ2-7 | - | TRBV2 | ASTSYEQY
TRBJ2-1 | TRBD2 | TRBV28 | ASSLGVAGGPSNEQF
TRBJ2-2 | - | TRBV27 | ASTGGQRRLARNTGELF
TRBJ2-7 | - | TRBV28 | ASSSYLDNPKRDEQY
TRBJ1-2 | TRBD1 | TRBV5-1 | ASSLEGAGAYYGYT
TRBJ2-7 | - | TRBV11-2 | ASSLSSYEQY
TRBJ1-2 | - | TRBV5-1 | ASSLEGGHNYGYT
TRBJ2-6 | - | TRBV15 | ATGERANVLT
TRBJ2-7 | - | TRBV11-2 | ASSLGWRSYEQY
TRBJ2-1 | - | TRBV29-1 | SVEHPRDSTYNEQF
TRBJ2-1 | - | TRBV7-3 | ASSSDGSFEQF
TRBJ1-5 | TRBD1 | TRBV28 | ASRGQTGGGSNQPQH
TRBJ2-1 | TRBD2 | TRBV27 | ASSHSAGEEYNEQF
TRBJ2-3 | TRBD2 | TRBV9 | ASSPWGGSHTDTQY
TRBJ2-7 | - | TRBV7-9 | ASSPRYEQY
TRBJ2-5 | TRBD1 | TRBV7-7 | ASSPTGEQETQY
TRBJ1-2 | - | TRBV7-9 | ASSLGQVRNYGYT
TRBJ2-2 | - | TRBV7-9 | ASSSRTYTGELF
TRBJ2-3 | TRBD2 | TRBV25-1 | ASSEPGSGRDTQY
TRBJ1-3 | - | TRBV29-1 | SVESPNSGNTIY
TRBJ2-2 | - | TRBV7-9 | ASRQENTGELF
TRBJ2-3 | - | TRBV2 | ASSGGTLTRGAQY
TRBJ2-1 | TRBD1 | TRBV9 | ASSSGQGKADEQF
TRBJ2-2 | - | TRBV13 | ASSPGRRINTGELF
TRBJ2-4 | - | TRBV10-3 | AISERDPRGNIQY
TRBJ2-1 | TRBD2 | TRBV9 | ASSGSGRGDEQF
TRBJ2-3 | - | TRBV10-3 | AISDYRDTGTDTQY